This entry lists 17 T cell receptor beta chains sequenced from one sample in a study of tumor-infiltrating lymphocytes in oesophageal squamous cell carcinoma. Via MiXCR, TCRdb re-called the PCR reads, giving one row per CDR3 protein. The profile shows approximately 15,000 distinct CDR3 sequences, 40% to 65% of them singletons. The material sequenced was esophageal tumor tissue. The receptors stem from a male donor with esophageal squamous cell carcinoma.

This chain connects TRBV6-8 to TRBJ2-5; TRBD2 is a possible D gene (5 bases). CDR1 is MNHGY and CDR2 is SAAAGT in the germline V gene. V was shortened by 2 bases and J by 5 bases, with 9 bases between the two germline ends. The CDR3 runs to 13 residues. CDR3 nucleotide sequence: TGTGCCAGCAGTTACGGGAGATGGGAGACCCAGTACTTC. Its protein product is CASSYGRWETQYF.

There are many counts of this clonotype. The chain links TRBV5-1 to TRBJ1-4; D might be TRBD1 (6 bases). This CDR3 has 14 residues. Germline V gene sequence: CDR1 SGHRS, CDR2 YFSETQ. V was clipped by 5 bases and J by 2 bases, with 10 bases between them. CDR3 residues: CASSPGQTNEKLFF. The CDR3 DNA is TGCGCCAGCAGTCCCGGACAGACTAATGAAAAACTGTTTTTT.

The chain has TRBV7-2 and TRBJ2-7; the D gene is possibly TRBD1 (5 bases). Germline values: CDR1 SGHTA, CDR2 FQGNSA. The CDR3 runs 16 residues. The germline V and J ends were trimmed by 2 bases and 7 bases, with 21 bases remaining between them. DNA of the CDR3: TGTGCCAGCAGCTTATGGGGCCAAAACTCCTACAATGAGCAGTACTTC. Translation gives CASSLWGQNSYNEQYF. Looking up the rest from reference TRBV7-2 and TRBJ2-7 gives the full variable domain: GAGVSQSPSNKVTEKGKDVELRCDPISGHTALYWYRQSLGQGLEFLIYFQGNSAPDKSGLPSDRFSAERTGGSVSTLTIQRTQQEDSAVYLCASSLWGQNSYNEQYFGPGTRLTVT.

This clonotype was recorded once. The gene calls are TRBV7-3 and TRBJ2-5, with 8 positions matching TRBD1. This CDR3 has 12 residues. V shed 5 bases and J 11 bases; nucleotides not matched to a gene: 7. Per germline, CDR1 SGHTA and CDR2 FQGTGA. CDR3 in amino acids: CASSINRGMQYF. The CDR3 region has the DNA TGTGCCAGCAGCATAAACAGGGGGATGCAGTACTTC. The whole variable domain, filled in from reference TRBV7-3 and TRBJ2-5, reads GAGVSQTPSNKVTEKGKYVELRCDPISGHTALYWYRQSLGQGPEFLIYFQGTGAADDSGLPNDRFFAVRPEGSVSTLKIQRTERGDSAVYLCASSINRGMQYFGPGTRLLVL.

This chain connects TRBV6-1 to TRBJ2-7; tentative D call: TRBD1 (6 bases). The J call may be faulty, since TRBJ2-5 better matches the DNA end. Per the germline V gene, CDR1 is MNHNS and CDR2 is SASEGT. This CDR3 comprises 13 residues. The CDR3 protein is CASSQGQQETQYF. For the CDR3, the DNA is TGTGCCAGCAGTCAAGGACAGCAAGAGACCCAGTACTTC.

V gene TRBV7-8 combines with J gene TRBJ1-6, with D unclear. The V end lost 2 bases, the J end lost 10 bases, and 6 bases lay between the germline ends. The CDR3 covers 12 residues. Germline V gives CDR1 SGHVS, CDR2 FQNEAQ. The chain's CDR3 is CASSLTASPLHF. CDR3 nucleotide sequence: TGTGCCAGCAGCTTAACGGCGTCACCCCTCCACTTT.

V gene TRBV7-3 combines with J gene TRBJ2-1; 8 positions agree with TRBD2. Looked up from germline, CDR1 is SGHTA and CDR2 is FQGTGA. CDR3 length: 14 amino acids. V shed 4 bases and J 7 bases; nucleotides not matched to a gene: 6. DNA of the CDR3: TGTGCCAGCAGCTCTTCCGGGACTAGGAATGAGCAGTTCTTC. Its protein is CASSSSGTRNEQFF.

This CDR3 is CASSSSSETQYF. DNA for the CDR3: TGCGCCAGCAGCTCCTCTTCGGAGACCCAGTACTTC. The chain combines TRBV5-1 with TRBJ2-1; D call uncertain. Matching the DNA end better, TRBJ2-5 makes the J call doubtful. Germline CDR1 reads SGHRS; CDR2 reads YFSETQ. The CDR3 spans 12 residues.

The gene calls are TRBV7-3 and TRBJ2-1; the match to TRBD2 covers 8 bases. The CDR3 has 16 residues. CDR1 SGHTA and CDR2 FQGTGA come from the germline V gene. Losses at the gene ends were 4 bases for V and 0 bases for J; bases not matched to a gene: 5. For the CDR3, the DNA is TGTGCCAGCAGCTGGACTAGCCCCAGCTCCTACAATGAGCAGTTCTTC. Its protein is CASSWTSPSSYNEQFF. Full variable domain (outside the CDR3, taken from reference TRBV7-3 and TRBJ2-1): GAGVSQTPSNKVTEKGKYVELRCDPISGHTALYWYRQSLGQGPEFLIYFQGTGAADDSGLPNDRFFAVRPEGSVSTLKIQRTERGDSAVYLCASSWTSPSSYNEQFFGPGTRLTVL.

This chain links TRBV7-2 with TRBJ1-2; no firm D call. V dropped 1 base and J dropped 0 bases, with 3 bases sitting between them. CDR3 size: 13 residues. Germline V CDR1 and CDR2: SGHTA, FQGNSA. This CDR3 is CASSLDANYGYTF. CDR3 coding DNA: TGTGCCAGCAGCTTAGATGCTAACTATGGCTACACCTTC.

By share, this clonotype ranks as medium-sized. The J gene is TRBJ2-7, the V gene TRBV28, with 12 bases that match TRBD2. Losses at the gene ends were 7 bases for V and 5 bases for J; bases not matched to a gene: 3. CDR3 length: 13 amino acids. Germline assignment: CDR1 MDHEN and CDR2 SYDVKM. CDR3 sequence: CASNASGRDEQYF. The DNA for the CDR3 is TGTGCCAGCAACGCTAGCGGGAGGGACGAGCAGTACTTC.

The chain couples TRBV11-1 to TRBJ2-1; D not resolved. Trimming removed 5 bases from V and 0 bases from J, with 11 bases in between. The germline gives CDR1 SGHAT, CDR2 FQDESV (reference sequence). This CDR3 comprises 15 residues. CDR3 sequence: CASSQDQSSYNEQFF. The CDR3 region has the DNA TGTGCCAGCAGCCAAGACCAGAGCTCCTACAATGAGCAGTTCTTC.

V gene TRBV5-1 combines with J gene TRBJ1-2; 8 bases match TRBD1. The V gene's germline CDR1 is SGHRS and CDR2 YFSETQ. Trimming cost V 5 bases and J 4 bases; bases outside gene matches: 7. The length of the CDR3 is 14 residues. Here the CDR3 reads CASREDRGGYGYTF. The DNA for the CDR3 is TGCGCCAGCAGAGAAGACAGGGGAGGCTATGGCTACACCTTC.

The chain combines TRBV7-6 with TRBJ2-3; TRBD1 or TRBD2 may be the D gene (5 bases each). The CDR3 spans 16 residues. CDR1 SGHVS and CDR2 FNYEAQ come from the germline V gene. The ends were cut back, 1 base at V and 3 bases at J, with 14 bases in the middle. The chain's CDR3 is CASSLVARGLTDTQYF. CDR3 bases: TGTGCCAGCAGCTTAGTCGCGAGGGGATTAACAGATACGCAGTATTTT.

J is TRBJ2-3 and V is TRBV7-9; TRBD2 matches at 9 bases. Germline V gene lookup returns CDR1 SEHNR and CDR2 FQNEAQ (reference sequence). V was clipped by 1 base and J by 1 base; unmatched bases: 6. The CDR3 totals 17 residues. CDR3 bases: TGTGCCAGCAGCTTAGTGGCTGGCGGGAGGGGCACAGATACGCAGTATTTT. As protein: CASSLVAGGRGTDTQYF.

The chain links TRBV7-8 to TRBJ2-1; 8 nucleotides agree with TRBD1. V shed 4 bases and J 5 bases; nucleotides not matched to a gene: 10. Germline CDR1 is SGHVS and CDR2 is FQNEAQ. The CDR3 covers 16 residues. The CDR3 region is CASSSSWGQENNEQFF. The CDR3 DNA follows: TGTGCCAGCAGCTCCAGTTGGGGACAGGAAAACAATGAGCAGTTCTTC. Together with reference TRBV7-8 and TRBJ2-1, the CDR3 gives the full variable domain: GAGVSQSPRYKVAKRGQDVALRCDPISGHVSLFWYQQALGQGPEFLTYFQNEAQLDKSGLPSDRFFAERPEGSVSTLKIQRTQQEDSAVYLCASSSSWGQENNEQFFGPGTRLTVL.

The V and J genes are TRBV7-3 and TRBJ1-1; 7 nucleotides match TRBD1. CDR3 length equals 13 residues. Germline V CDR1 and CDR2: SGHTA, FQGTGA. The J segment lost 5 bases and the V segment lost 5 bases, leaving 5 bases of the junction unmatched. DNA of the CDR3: TGTGCCAGCAGCACACAGACAGGGACTGAAGCTTTCTTT. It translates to CASSTQTGTEAFF.